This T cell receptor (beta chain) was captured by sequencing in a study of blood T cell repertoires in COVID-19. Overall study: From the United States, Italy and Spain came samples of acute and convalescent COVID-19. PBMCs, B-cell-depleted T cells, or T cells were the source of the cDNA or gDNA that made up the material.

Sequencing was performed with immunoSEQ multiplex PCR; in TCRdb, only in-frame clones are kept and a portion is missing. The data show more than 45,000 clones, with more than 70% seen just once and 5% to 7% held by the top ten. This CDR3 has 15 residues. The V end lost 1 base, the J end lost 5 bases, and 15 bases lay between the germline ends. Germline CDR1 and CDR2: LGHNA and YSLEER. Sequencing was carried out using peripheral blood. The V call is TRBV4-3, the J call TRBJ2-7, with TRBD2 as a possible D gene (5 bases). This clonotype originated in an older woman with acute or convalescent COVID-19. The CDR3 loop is CASSQGFGRVNEQYF. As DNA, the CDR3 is TGCGCCAGCAGCCAAGGGTTCGGGCGGGTAAACGAGCAGTACTTC.